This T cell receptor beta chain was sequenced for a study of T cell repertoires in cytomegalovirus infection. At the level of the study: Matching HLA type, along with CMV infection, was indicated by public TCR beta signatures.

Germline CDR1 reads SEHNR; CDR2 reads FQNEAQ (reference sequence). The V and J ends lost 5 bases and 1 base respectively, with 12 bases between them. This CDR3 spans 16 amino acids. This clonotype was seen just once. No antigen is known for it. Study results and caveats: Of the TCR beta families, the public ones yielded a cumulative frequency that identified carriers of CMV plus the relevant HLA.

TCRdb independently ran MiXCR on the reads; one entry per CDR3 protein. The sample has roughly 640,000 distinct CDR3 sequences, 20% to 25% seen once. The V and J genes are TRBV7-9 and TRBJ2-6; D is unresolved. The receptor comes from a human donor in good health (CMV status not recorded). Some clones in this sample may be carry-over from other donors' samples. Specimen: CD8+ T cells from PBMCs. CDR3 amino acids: CASSLTKISGANVLTF. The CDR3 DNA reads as TGTGCCAGCAGCCTCACCAAGATTTCTGGGGCCAACGTCCTGACTTTC.